This paragraph reports one T cell receptor beta chain. Its cognate antigen is unknown. The record originates from a study of cytomegalovirus exposure and HLA in healthy donors. Study findings and constraints: HLA allele associations emerged for around 16,000 TCR beta sequences in a later analysis, at 0.05 false discovery rate. When a later analysis compared HLA-associated TCR beta chains with equally common others, the HLA-associated chains turned out to be more clonally expanded and to have lower generation probabilities. The HLA-A and HLA-B alleles of most subjects were reportedly predicted accurately from TCR beta sequences.

As for the donors, each was a healthy bone marrow donor. The germline V gene has CDR1 MNHNY and CDR2 SVGAGI (reference sequence). The V and J ends lost 5 bases and 0 bases respectively, with 14 bases between them. The CDR3 covers 16 residues. PCR was performed using 60 Vbeta and 13 Jbeta primers. Method: immunoSEQ multiplex PCR; TCRdb's copy keeps in-frame clones and lacks some. The sample records 110,000 to 150,000 clones, more than 70% being singletons. This chain links TRBV6-6 with TRBJ2-1, with unresolved D. The source is a woman aged 35 to 49 in good health and CMV-seronegative. The specimen sequenced was PBMCs. This CDR3 reads CASSNPAPGSYNEQFF. CDR3 coding DNA: TGTGCCAGCAGTAACCCTGCCCCGGGCTCCTACAATGAGCAGTTCTTC.